The clone carrying this TCR beta chain showed up just a few times. This sample stems from a study of cytomegalovirus exposure and HLA in healthy donors. Germline V gives CDR1 SGDLS, CDR2 YYNGEE. The V and J ends lost 0 bases and 1 base respectively, with 7 bases between them. CDR3 size: 14 residues. This PCR relied on a set of 60 Vbeta primers and 13 Jbeta primers. Clones were sequenced by immunoSEQ multiplex PCR, and TCRdb holds only the in-frame ones, with some missing. The sample holds approximately 100,000 clones; about four fifths are singletons and the top ten take around 3.8%. This sequence joins TRBV9 and TRBJ1-1, with D unclear. The source of this sequence is a woman between 35 and 50 years old in good health and CMV-seronegative. Sequencing used PBMCs. CDR3 sequence reads: CASSVARENTEAFF. For the CDR3, the DNA is TGTGCCAGCAGCGTAGCGCGGGAGAACACTGAAGCTTTCTTT.